The 23 T cell receptor beta chains given below trace back to one sample, sequenced in a study of response to subunit inactivated influenza vaccine. TCRdb used MiXCR to reprocess the RT-PCR reads, holding one entry per CDR3 protein. The profile shows about 540,000 distinct CDR3 sequences, approximately 24% of them singletons. These same records also appear under a second study, on T cells expressing NK-cell markers. That work adds: UMIs were included in TCR beta cDNA generated by 5'RACE template switching.

The specimen comprised CD4+ T cells sorted from PBMCs, sampled roughly 13 days after vaccination. The receptors originated from a man aged 50-59 years who received an inactivated influenza vaccine.

This clonotype appeared a single time. V gene TRBV12-5 combines with J gene TRBJ2-1, with 9 bases lining up with TRBD2. V lost 0 bases, J lost 6 bases, and 3 bases stayed unmatched. This CDR3 region has 15 residues. Germline V lookup: CDR1 LGHNT, CDR2 FRNRAP. DNA for the CDR3: TGTGCTAGTGGTTTGGTACTAGCGGGTAGCAATGAGCAGTTCTTC. The encoded protein is CASGLVLAGSNEQFF.

This clonotype was seen ten or more times. J is TRBJ1-1 and V is TRBV29-1; D unclear. Germline loops: CDR1 SQVTM, CDR2 ANQGSEA. This CDR3 comprises 13 residues. V lost 5 bases to trimming and J lost 6 bases, with 16 bases between them. CDR3 sequence: CSVRSSDSAEAFF. The DNA for the CDR3 is TGCAGCGTTAGATCGTCCGACTCCGCTGAAGCTTTCTTT. Using reference TRBV29-1 and TRBJ1-1 for the parts outside the CDR3, the full variable domain is SAVISQKPSRDICQRGTSLTIQCQVDSQVTMMFWYRQQPGQSLTLIATANQGSEATYESGFVIDKFPISRPNLTFSTLTVSNMSPEDSSIYLCSVRSSDSAEAFFGQGTRLTVV.

V usage is TRBV28 and J usage is TRBJ1-2, with 9 bases lining up with TRBD1. The length of the CDR3 is 15 residues. V lost 6 bases, J lost 4 bases, and 9 bases stayed unmatched. Looked up from germline, CDR1 is MDHEN and CDR2 is SYDVKM. CDR3 region: CASRVQGAQFYGYTF. CDR3 in DNA: TGTGCCAGCAGGGTACAGGGGGCGCAATTCTATGGCTACACCTTC.

The genes are TRBV4-2 and TRBJ2-4, with D unresolved. V lost 4 bases and J 1 base, leaving 14 bases between the germline ends. The CDR3 length is 16 residues. The germline V gene has CDR1 LGHNA and CDR2 YNFKEQ. CDR3 amino acids: CASSPVAPRAKNIQYF. CDR3 in DNA: TGTGCCAGCAGCCCCGTTGCACCGCGGGCCAAAAACATTCAGTACTTC.

The chain links TRBV10-3 to TRBJ2-1; 9 bases align to TRBD2. V dropped 10 bases and J dropped 7; count of bases not matched to a gene: 11. This CDR3 is built from 14 residues. Germline assignment: CDR1 ENHRY and CDR2 SYGVKD. CDR3 DNA: TGTGCCACCCGGCGGCTAGCGGGGAATAATGAGCAGTTCTTC. Amino acids: CATRRLAGNNEQFF.

This clonotype was found a few times. This sequence joins TRBV6-5 and TRBJ2-1; 8 nucleotides line up with TRBD1. The germline V gene has CDR1 MNHEY and CDR2 SVGAGI. The CDR3 spans 13 residues. Unmatched junction bases numbered 6, after V lost 4 bases and J lost 10 bases. CDR3 region: CASSFGQGGEQFF. CDR3 DNA sequence: TGTGCCAGCAGTTTCGGACAGGGAGGCGAGCAGTTCTTC.

This clonotype was observed a handful of times. The chain combines TRBV10-3 with TRBJ2-5; 12 positions agree with TRBD2. This CDR3 is 17 amino acids long. The V and J ends lost 1 base and 3 bases, in that order; junction bases with no gene match: 6. Looked up from germline, CDR1 is ENHRY and CDR2 is SYGVKD. The CDR3 DNA is TGTGCCATCAGTGAGTGGGCTAGCGGGAGGGCTGAAGAGACCCAGTACTTC. Translating it yields CAISEWASGRAEETQYF.

The chain uses TRBV28 and TRBJ1-1, with D possibly being TRBD1 (6 bases). The CDR3 totals 12 residues. CDR1 is MDHEN, CDR2 SYDVKM, per germline. The germline V and J ends were trimmed by 9 bases and 3 bases, with 11 bases remaining between them. CDR3 DNA: TGTGCCAGTAAACAGGGTTACACTGAAGCTTTCTTT. It translates to CASKQGYTEAFF. The whole variable domain, filled in from reference TRBV28 and TRBJ1-1, reads DVKVTQSSRYLVKRTGEKVFLECVQDMDHENMFWYRQDPGLGLRLIYFSYDVKMKEKGDIPEGYSVSREKKERFSLILESASTNQTSMYLCASKQGYTEAFFGQGTRLTVV.

The gene calls are TRBV3-1 and TRBJ2-7; tentative D call: TRBD2 (6 bases). Per the germline V gene, CDR1 is LGHDT and CDR2 is YNNKEL (reference sequence). The V gene lost 11 bases and the J gene lost 1 base, with 24 bases spanning the gap. This CDR3 spans 16 amino acids. The CDR3 sequence: CASSQVSGDRSYEQYF. CDR3 coding DNA: TGTGCCTCCAGCCAAGTTTCGGGGGACCGTTCCTACGAGCAGTACTTC.

The gene calls are TRBV7-9 and TRBJ2-5; D unclear. There are 15 residues in the CDR3. V was clipped by 5 bases and J by 5 bases, with 18 bases between them. Germline CDR1 SEHNR, CDR2 FQNEAQ (reference sequence). DNA for the CDR3: TGTGCCAGCAGCACGACTCTCCACCGGGTGGAGACCCAGTACTTC. Translated: CASSTTLHRVETQYF.

In its sample, this clonotype was seen a few times. The chain carries TRBV29-1 and TRBJ2-4, with 12 positions matching TRBD2. The CDR3 is made up of 17 amino acids. Germline V gene data show CDR1 as SQVTM and CDR2 as ANQGSEA. After removal of 5 bases from V and 0 bases from J, the junction contained 8 bases not matched to a gene. The CDR3 is CSVTRTSGILAKNIQYF. The CDR3 nucleotides read TGCAGCGTTACCCGGACTAGCGGGATTCTAGCCAAAAACATTCAGTACTTC.

As for this clonotype: Germline and junction disagree at one end, which may indicate a read error. This rearrangement joins TRBV7-7 to TRBJ2-5, with D hard to call. The CDR3 is 13 amino acids. From germline, CDR1 is SSHAT and CDR2 FNYEAQ (reference sequence). CDR3 sequence reads: CASSPSRSETQYF. CDR3 sequence (DNA): TGTGCTAGCAGCCCCTCAAGGTCGGAGACCCAGTACTTC.

This clonotype has a handful of counts. V usage is TRBV20-1 and J usage is TRBJ2-1, with D tentatively TRBD2 (6 bases). The V gene's germline CDR1 is DFQATT and CDR2 SNEGSKA (reference sequence). The CDR3 is 14 amino acids. Trimming pared 5 bases from V and 5 bases from J, leaving 16 bases between. The CDR3 bases are TGCAGTGCTGGGAAAATGGGACTTAACAATGAGCAGTTCTTC. It yields the protein CSAGKMGLNNEQFF.

This chain links TRBV7-9 with TRBJ1-5, with D hard to call. The V end was cut by 2 bases, the J end by 5 bases, with 7 bases between. CDR1 SEHNR and CDR2 FQNEAQ come from the germline V gene (reference sequence). The CDR3 consists of 13 residues. CDR3 sequence reads: CASSLTPDQPQHF. The CDR3 bases are TGTGCCAGCAGCTTAACGCCCGATCAGCCCCAGCATTTT.

This chain joins TRBV30 and TRBJ1-2; D gene ambiguous. CDR3 length: 10 amino acids. Trimming removed 7 bases from V and 5 bases from J, with 8 bases in between. The germline CDR1 and CDR2 sequences are GTSNPN and SVGIG (reference sequence). As DNA, the CDR3 is TGTGCCTTTGGACGTTATGGCTACACCTTC. Protein: CAFGRYGYTF.

The chain joins TRBV9 to TRBJ2-1; a weak D match, TRBD1 (5 bases). The germline V gene has CDR1 SGDLS and CDR2 YYNGEE. This CDR3 has 15 residues. V lost 0 bases and J 4 bases, leaving 11 bases between the germline ends. CDR3 nucleotide sequence: TGTGCCAGCAGCGTAGGTCCGACAGTTTACAATGAGCAGTTCTTC. This sequence encodes CASSVGPTVYNEQFF.

The J gene is TRBJ2-7, the V gene TRBV3-1; D not certain. The germline V gene has CDR1 LGHDT and CDR2 YNNKEL (reference sequence). With 4 bases removed from V and 0 bases from J, the gap between germline ends came to 10 bases. CDR3 length: 14 amino acids. DNA for the CDR3: TGTGCCAGCAGCCTGCAGATGAGCTCCTACGAGCAGTACTTC. Translation: CASSLQMSSYEQYF.

The chain has TRBV27 and TRBJ1-6; D is perhaps TRBD1 (6 bases). The CDR3 sequence is 13 residues long. From germline, CDR1 is MNHEY and CDR2 SMNVEV (reference sequence). Trimming stripped 6 bases from V and 6 bases from J, with 9 bases between. CDR3 coding DNA: TGTGCCAGCAGAAGGGGGGCTAATTCACCCCTCCACTTT. As protein: CASRRGANSPLHF.

This clonotype was picked up a small number of times. This chain joins TRBV20-1 and TRBJ2-5, with 10 bases identical to TRBD1. The CDR3 consists of 15 residues. CDR1 and CDR2 from the germline V gene are DFQATT and SNEGSKA (reference sequence). Trimming at V came to 0 bases and at J to 1 base, leaving 2 bases not matched to a gene. DNA of the CDR3: TGCAGTGCTAGAGACCGGGACAGGGGCCAAGAGACCCAGTACTTC. Translated: CSARDRDRGQETQYF.

The chain combines TRBV12-3 or TRBV12-4 with TRBJ1-2; D is unclear. Trimming took 5 bases from V and 2 from J, leaving 9 bases between them. The CDR3 is made up of 13 amino acids. CDR3: CASSTTNNYGYTF. CDR3 in DNA: TGTGCCAGCAGTACTACAAACAACTATGGCTACACCTTC.

The chain employs TRBV20-1 and TRBJ2-5, with a possible D match to TRBD1 (6 bases). Germline CDR1 reads DFQATT; CDR2 reads SNEGSKA (reference sequence). V was pared by 2 bases and J by 5 bases, with 15 bases between. The CDR3 length is 14 residues. The CDR3 here is CSARWSRGEETQYF. CDR3 nucleotide sequence: TGCAGTGCTAGATGGTCCAGGGGAGAGGAGACCCAGTACTTC.

This clonotype was counted only a few times. The chain combines TRBV2 with TRBJ1-4; D unclear. Germline V gives CDR1 SNHLY, CDR2 FYNNEI. This CDR3 has 13 residues. Trimming took off 2 bases at V and 7 bases at J, with 8 bases between the two ends. The CDR3 loop reads CASSESTLEKLFF. In DNA, the CDR3 is TGTGCCAGCAGTGAATCTACTCTTGAAAAACTGTTTTTT.

This clonotype has ten or more counts. This sequence joins TRBV4-2 and TRBJ1-3; the match to TRBD1 covers 9 bases. V shed 1 base, J shed 5 bases, and the junction held 3 bases outside the gene matches. The germline V gene has CDR1 LGHNA and CDR2 YNFKEQ. This CDR3 is built from 15 residues. This CDR3 reads CASSQGGTGRNTIYF. CDR3 DNA sequence: TGTGCCAGCAGCCAAGGTGGGACAGGGCGAAACACCATATATTTT.